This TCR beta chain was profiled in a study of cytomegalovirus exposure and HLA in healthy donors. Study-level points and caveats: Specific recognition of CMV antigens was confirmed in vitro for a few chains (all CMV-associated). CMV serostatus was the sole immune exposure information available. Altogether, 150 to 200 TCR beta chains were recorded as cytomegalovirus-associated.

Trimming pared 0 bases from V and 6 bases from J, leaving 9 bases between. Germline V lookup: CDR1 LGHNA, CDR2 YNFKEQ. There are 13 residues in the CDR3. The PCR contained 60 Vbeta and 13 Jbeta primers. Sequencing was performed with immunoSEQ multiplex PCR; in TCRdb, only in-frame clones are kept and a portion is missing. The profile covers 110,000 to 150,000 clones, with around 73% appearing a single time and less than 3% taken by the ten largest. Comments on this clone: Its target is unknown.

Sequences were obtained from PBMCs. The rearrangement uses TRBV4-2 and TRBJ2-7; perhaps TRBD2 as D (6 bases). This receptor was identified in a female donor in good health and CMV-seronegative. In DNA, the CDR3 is TGTGCCAGCAGCCAAGATGGAGGGGCCGAGCAGTACTTC. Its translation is CASSQDGGAEQYF.